This T cell receptor beta chain came from a study of OX40 agonist ivuxolimab in advanced cancers. Study conclusions and caveats: With doses of 0.1 to 3.0 mg/kg, CD4+ and CD8+ blood T cells had undergone clonal expansion by week 6.

Comment on this clone: Its antigen is still unknown.

Germline CDR1 reads ENHRY; CDR2 reads SYGVKD. Trimming took off 6 bases at V and 6 bases at J, with 23 bases between the two ends. The CDR3 is 16 residues long. Sequencing was performed with immunoSEQ multiplex PCR; in TCRdb, only in-frame clones are kept and a portion is missing. Among roughly 86,000 clones, more than 80% were seen once, and the ten largest hold 7.4%. J is TRBJ1-2 and V is TRBV10-3; D is undetermined. The TCR comes from an adult with an advanced solid tumor such as melanoma, head and neck, liver or kidney cancer. The sequenced sample was CD4+ or CD8+ T cells sorted from blood, obtained in a trial of the OX40 agonist ivuxolimab. The CDR3 nucleotides read TGTGCCATCAGAGGACCACAGATCCCCGGGTGGAATGGCTACACCTTC. Encoded protein: CAIRGPQIPGWNGYTF.